This TCR beta chain was found in a study of cytomegalovirus exposure and HLA in healthy donors. PCR involved 60 Vbeta and 13 Jbeta primers. Assay: immunoSEQ multiplex PCR; the TCRdb copy retains only in-frame clones and omits some. The sample lists 200,000 or so clones, about four fifths seen once, with around 0.25% in the top ten. The CDR3 covers 12 residues. CDR1 is SNHLY, CDR2 FYNNEI, per germline. Trimming took off 2 bases at V and 8 bases at J, with 9 bases between the two ends. Sequencing was carried out using PBMCs. This TCR was recovered from a boy between 10 and 17 years old in good health and CMV-seronegative. J is TRBJ1-1 and V is TRBV2; TRBD1 is a possible D gene (5 bases). CDR3 nucleotides: TGTGCCAGCAGTGAAAGGGGCCCGGAAGCTTTCTTT. This gives the protein CASSERGPEAFF.